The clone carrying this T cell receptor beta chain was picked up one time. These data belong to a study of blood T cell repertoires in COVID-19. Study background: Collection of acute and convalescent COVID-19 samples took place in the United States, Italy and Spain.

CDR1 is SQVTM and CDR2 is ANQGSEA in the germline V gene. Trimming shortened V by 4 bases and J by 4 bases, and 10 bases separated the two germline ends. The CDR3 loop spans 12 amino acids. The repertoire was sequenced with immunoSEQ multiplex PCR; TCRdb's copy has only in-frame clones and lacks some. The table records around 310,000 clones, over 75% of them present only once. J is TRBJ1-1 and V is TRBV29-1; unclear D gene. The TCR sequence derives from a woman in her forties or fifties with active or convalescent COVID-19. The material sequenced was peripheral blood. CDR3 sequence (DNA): TGCAGCGTTGGCGGGTGGGGCACTGAAGCTTTCTTT. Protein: CSVGGWGTEAFF.